Below, one TCR beta chain is given with its context. Its antigen specificity is not known. There are no base qualities to consult, and no much larger clone falls within one base. Other DNA sequences in the same sample also yield this CDR3. Donors formed part of the validation cohort, which comprised over a hundred subjects and was distinct from the first cohort of over 500 subjects. The record originates from a study of cytomegalovirus exposure and HLA in healthy donors (dated by TCRdb to about 2017). Study-level background: According to a later analysis, one platform produced both the approximately 110 validation repertoires and the 666 repertoires of the first cohort. Along with the 666-subject first cohort, a separate validation cohort of around 120 different subjects was used. To predict cytomegalovirus infection status, the study combined high-throughput TCR immunosequencing, statistical association of individual TCRs with disease status, and machine learning. The study was designed to test whether signatures of past pathogen exposure could be identified by cataloging public T cell receptors.

Its CDR3 holds 15 amino acids, cysteine through phenylalanine. The sequence is cut down to CDR3 DNA, 45 bases in frame from base 1. V is clipped by 0 bases and J by 4 bases, and the sequence between their germline boundaries is 11 bases long. Taken from the germline V gene, the CDR1 and CDR2 loops are SGDLS and YYNGEE. The method behind the library was the immunoSEQ multiplex PCR assay. Turning to the authors' computational methods: To diagnose cytomegalovirus status from the catalog of TCR beta chain sequences, a statistical classification framework was built. Drawn from immuneACCESS, this table holds only the in-frame rearrangements with V and J called that TCRdb kept. Clones are partly lost; checked studies trace under half to an unresolved V gene and leave the rest unexplained. Clonal size and the V and J genes are those of that table, whereas D and trimming came from the DNA. The sample records roughly 220,000 clones, over 70% of which are singletons. The top ten clones comprise about 14% of the sample.

The research as a whole found: It was suggested by the authors that the approach could potentially be generalized to other disease states and immunological phenotypes. In both the original and validation cohorts, the classifier was reported to diagnose cytomegalovirus status with high specificity and sensitivity. Subsequent analysis determined that TCRs grouped into clusters in the first cohort also showed a tendency toward co-occurrence across the roughly 130 validation repertoires, and roughly 95% of cluster scores exceeded 0. All 120 or so repertoires were used to score co-occurrence in the validation cohort in a later analysis, because that analysis had no HLA typing for the cohort. Most TCR sequences were observed very rarely across donors, whereas some public TCRs were present in many individuals. A total of 150 to 200 TCR beta chains were listed by the study as associated with cytomegalovirus. In vitro tests confirmed that three of the cytomegalovirus-associated TCR beta chains recognize cytomegalovirus antigens.

The source material was PBMCs. The chain couples TRBV9 to TRBJ2-1; 5 matching bases give a weak D call of TRBD1. The receptor's source is a woman aged 30 to 39 in good health and CMV-seropositive. The CDR3 sequence is CASSVAGQGYNEQFF. The bases are TGTGCCAGCAGCGTAGCTGGTCAGGGATACAATGAGCAGTTCTTC.